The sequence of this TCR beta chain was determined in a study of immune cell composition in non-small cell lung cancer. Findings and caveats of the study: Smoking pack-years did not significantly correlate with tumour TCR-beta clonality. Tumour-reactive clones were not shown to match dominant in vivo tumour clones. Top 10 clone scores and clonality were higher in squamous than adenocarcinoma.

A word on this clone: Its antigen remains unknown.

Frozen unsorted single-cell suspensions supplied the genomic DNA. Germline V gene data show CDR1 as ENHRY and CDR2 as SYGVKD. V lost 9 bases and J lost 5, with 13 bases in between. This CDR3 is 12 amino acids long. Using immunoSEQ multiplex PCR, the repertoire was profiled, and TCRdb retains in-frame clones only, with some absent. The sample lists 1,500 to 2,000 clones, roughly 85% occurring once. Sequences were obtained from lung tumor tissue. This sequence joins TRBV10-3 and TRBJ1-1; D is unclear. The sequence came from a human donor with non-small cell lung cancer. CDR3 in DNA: TGTGCCATAAAGGAGGAAGGTACTGAAGCTTTCTTT. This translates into CAIKEEGTEAFF.